This T cell receptor beta chain was found in a study of T cells after yellow fever vaccination (dated by TCRdb to the late 2010s). Describing the broader study: The SMART-Seq v4 Ultra Low Input RNA kit was used to prepare libraries from fractions with low cell numbers. To follow T-cell clones before and after primary and booster YFV17D yellow fever vaccination, bulk TCR alpha and beta repertoires were sequenced over time. Two healthy male donors, one aged 18 to 30 and one aged 30 to 40 years, made up the cohort. Blood was collected at multiple timepoints before and after primary and secondary immunization, and bulk PBMC replicates and cell subsets were isolated. Broad study findings and their caveats: A small share of clonotypes occurred in both CD4 and CD8 compartments, likely arising from convergent recombination. Compared with the primary T-cell response, the secondary T-cell response was weaker but faster, peaking on day 5 rather than day 15. FACS-sorted repertoires could contain abundant contaminating clonotypes from the bulk population, so computational filtering was required. Most clones expanded after primary vaccination (around 97% of CD4 and approximately 86% of CD8) were re-detected after the booster, suggesting that broad memory maintenance occurred. Because only two donors were included in the study, the extent to which the findings can be generalized is limited.

From the cysteine through the phenylalanine, the CDR3 covers 15 amino acids. Of the read, only the CDR3 DNA is kept; its 45 bases are in frame from base 1. At the junction V is shortened by 3 bases and J by 5 bases; bases outside the gene matches: 8. The treatment or condition label for this specimen denotes: live attenuated yellow fever vaccine strain. Two biological replicates of bulk PBMCs were collected at each blood-draw timepoint. PBMCs were isolated from peripheral blood using a standard Ficoll-Paque protocol. RNA was extracted with TriZol from bulk PBMCs, CD4 and CD8 fractions, and dextramer-positive and dextramer-negative fractions. Synthesis of TCR cDNA relied on 5'RACE template switching, a step that introduced a universal primer site along with unique molecular identifiers. Priming for cDNA synthesis came from both the TCR alpha and TCR beta constant segments. Two PCR steps were used to amplify libraries, with sample barcodes and sequencing adapters being added in the second step. Libraries were sequenced on Illumina HiSeq 2500 (2x100 bp) or NovaSeq (2x150 bp). Under the source paper's analysis protocol: Reads were demultiplexed and collapsed into UMI consensus sequences with MIGEC, and V(D)J alignment was performed with MiXCR. Clonotypes responding to the vaccine were identified with edgeR on replicate PBMC samples, with the criteria of FDR below 0.01 and a log2 fold change above 5 up to day 15. Each bulk clonotype received a CD4 or CD8 identity based on whether the sequenced CD4 or CD8 repertoire contained that clonotype at higher abundance. TCRdb reworked the public reads: Q25 trimming with fastp, MiXCR clone assembly, productive beta chains retained. Here each entry gathers all rows of one CDR3 protein and keeps the most common genes and DNA. TCRdb's processing, not the study's, gives the V and J calls here. This sample comprises approximately 300,000 distinct CDR3 sequences, 7.5% to 9% of them detected only once. Approximately 18% of the sample is taken by the ten largest.

This clonotype was counted ten times or more. No antigen is known for it. No much larger clonotype is one base removed from it; base qualities were not supplied. Rearrangement joined TRBV12-3 or TRBV12-4 to TRBJ1-1, with TRBD1 identical over 8 junction bases. Sequenced material: PBMCs, taken on the day of the first yellow fever vaccination. This TCR was recovered from a man aged 18-30 years who received the YFV17D yellow fever vaccine. Here the CDR3 is given as CASSLNGQGWTEAFF. The DNA sequence is TGTGCCAGCAGTTTGAACGGACAGGGTTGGACTGAAGCTTTCTTT.